A single sample gave rise to the 22 T cell receptor beta chains below, sequenced in a study of blood T cell repertoires in COVID-19. TCRdb keeps only in-frame clones here, not all; method: immunoSEQ multiplex PCR. The sample contains tens of thousands of clones, around 81% of which appear only once. The sample comprised peripheral blood. The receptors come from a human donor in a cohort sampled during active COVID-19.

CDR3: CASSLGLAGLFSYEQYF. CDR3 bases: TGTGCCAGCAGCCTAGGACTAGCGGGCCTCTTCTCCTACGAGCAGTACTTC. J is TRBJ2-7 and V is TRBV5-6; 11 bases are shared with TRBD2. V trimming: 4 bases; J trimming: 0 bases; junction bases outside the gene matches: 9. This CDR3 spans 17 amino acids. Germline lookup yields CDR1 SGHDT and CDR2 YYEEEE.

V is TRBV5-1 and J is TRBJ1-1; a weak D match, TRBD1 (5 bases). Germline V gene sequence: CDR1 SGHRS, CDR2 YFSETQ. This CDR3 comprises 13 residues. V lost 1 base and J 5 bases, leaving 9 bases between the germline ends. In nucleotides, the CDR3 is TGCGCCAGCAGCTTGCAGGGAGGGACTGAAGCTTTCTTT. Its protein product is CASSLQGGTEAFF.

V gene TRBV11-2 combines with J gene TRBJ2-7; D remains ambiguous. Germline CDR1 and CDR2: SGHAT and FQNNGV. The CDR3 has 14 residues. The V and J ends lost 1 base and 5 bases respectively, with 12 bases between them. CDR3 sequence (DNA): TGTGCCAGCAGCTTAGGTCCCCTACCGAACGAGCAGTACTTC. Protein product: CASSLGPLPNEQYF. Variable domain in full (rest from reference TRBV11-2 and TRBJ2-7): EAGVAQSPRYKIIEKRQSVAFWCNPISGHATLYWYQQILGQGPKLLIQFQNNGVVDDSQLPKDRFSAERLKGVDSTLKIQPAKLEDSAVYLCASSLGPLPNEQYFGPGTRLTVT.

This chain joins TRBV4-2 and TRBJ2-7; perhaps TRBD1 as D (5 bases). The CDR3 is 13 amino acids. V was trimmed by 1 base and J by 3 bases, leaving 7 bases between them. Looked up from germline, CDR1 is LGHNA and CDR2 is YNFKEQ. The CDR3 spells CASSQAGNYEQYF. The DNA for the CDR3 is TGTGCCAGCAGCCAAGCAGGGAACTACGAGCAGTACTTC.

The V call is TRBV5-1, the J call TRBJ1-1; 8 bases fit TRBD1. With 4 bases clipped from V and 5 bases from J, the junction kept 7 bases outside the gene matches. This CDR3 has 14 residues. The germline V gene has CDR1 SGHRS and CDR2 YFSETQ. The CDR3 loop is CASSGGTGQTEAFF. DNA of the CDR3: TGCGCCAGCAGCGGCGGGACAGGACAAACTGAAGCTTTCTTT.

In DNA, the CDR3 is TGTGCCTGGAGTCTGGGGGCCGGCCGCGGGGAGCAGTACTTC. This codes for CAWSLGAGRGEQYF. The rearrangement links TRBV30 to TRBJ2-7, with D possibly matching TRBD1 (6 bases). From germline, CDR1 is GTSNPN and CDR2 SVGIG (reference sequence). Trimming cost V 2 bases and J 7 bases, with 18 bases left between them. The CDR3 extends over 14 amino acids. Together with reference TRBV30 and TRBJ2-7, the CDR3 gives the full variable domain: SQTIHQWPATLVQPVGSPLSLECTVEGTSNPNLYWYRQAAGRGLQLLFYSVGIGQISSEVPQNLSASRPQDRQFILSSKKLLLSDSGFYLCAWSLGAGRGEQYFGPGTRLTVT.

The gene calls are TRBV7-2 and TRBJ2-7; 11 nucleotides line up with TRBD1. Germline CDR1 reads SGHTA; CDR2 reads FQGNSA. CDR3 length: 14 residues. Trimming took 5 bases from V and 6 from J; bases not matched to a gene: 6. CDR3 nucleotides: TGTGCCAGCAGCCTAAGGACAGGGGGCGCCGAGCAGTACTTC. Its protein is CASSLRTGGAEQYF. Supplemented by reference TRBV7-2 and TRBJ2-7, the full variable domain reads GAGVSQSPSNKVTEKGKDVELRCDPISGHTALYWYRQSLGQGLEFLIYFQGNSAPDKSGLPSDRFSAERTGGSVSTLTIQRTQQEDSAVYLCASSLRTGGAEQYFGPGTRLTVT.

The chain has TRBV19 and TRBJ2-5; D may be TRBD2 (5 bases). CDR3 length: 18 residues. Between the trimmed V and J ends, which lost 4 bases and 5 bases, there was a span of 26 bases. Germline CDR1 is LNHDA and CDR2 is SQIVND (reference sequence). CDR3 sequence reads: CASSTRARRGELKETQYF. The CDR3 DNA is TGTGCCAGTAGTACGCGGGCCCGACGTGGGGAGCTCAAGGAGACCCAGTACTTC.

J is TRBJ2-7 and V is TRBV20-1, with 8 bases identical to TRBD1. Germline values: CDR1 DFQATT, CDR2 SNEGSKA (reference sequence). The V gene end was trimmed by 3 bases and the J gene end by 3 bases; junction bases not matched to a gene: 13. The CDR3 consists of 16 residues. The CDR3 protein is CSASIPPQGGYYEQYF. The CDR3 bases are TGCAGTGCTAGTATCCCACCACAGGGGGGCTACTACGAGCAGTACTTC.

This clone appeared a single time. The gene calls are TRBV5-4 and TRBJ2-7, with 9 bases lining up with TRBD1. In germline, CDR1 is SGHNT, CDR2 YYREEE (reference sequence). The CDR3 is made up of 14 amino acids. V was pared by 4 bases and J by 3 bases, with 5 bases of the junction left unmatched. Here the CDR3 reads CASSPGQGDYEQYF. CDR3 DNA sequence: TGTGCCAGCAGCCCGGGACAGGGAGACTACGAGCAGTACTTC.

The chain uses TRBV7-2 and TRBJ1-2; 8 bases map to TRBD1. Unmatched junction bases numbered 9, after V lost 5 bases and J lost 4 bases. CDR1 and CDR2 (germline): SGHTA, FQGNSA. The CDR3 contains 15 residues. The CDR3 loop reads CASSDRGQGGYGYTF. CDR3 sequence (DNA): TGTGCCAGCAGCGACCGAGGACAGGGTGGCTATGGCTACACCTTC.

The V gene is TRBV19, the J gene TRBJ2-4; D gene unclear. This CDR3 is 17 amino acids long. The V gene's germline CDR1 is LNHDA and CDR2 SQIVND (reference sequence). Between the trimmed V and J ends, which lost 6 bases and 2 bases, there was a span of 20 bases. CDR3: CASRDLSRGRTKNIQYF. The CDR3 bases are TGTGCCAGTAGAGATCTTTCTAGAGGAAGGACCAAAAACATTCAGTACTTC.

CDR3: CASLVARGENSPLHF. CDR3 nucleotides: TGTGCCAGCCTAGTAGCTCGGGGGGAGAATTCACCCCTCCACTTT. This chain connects TRBV6-4 to TRBJ1-6, with D maybe TRBD1 (5 bases). V gave up 8 bases and J gave up 7 bases, with 18 bases separating them. The CDR3 extends over 15 amino acids. Germline-derived CDR1 and CDR2 are MRHNA and SNTAGT.

The chain uses TRBV19 and TRBJ2-1; 13 bases match TRBD2. CDR1 and CDR2 (germline): LNHDA, SQIVND (reference sequence). The CDR3 is 15 amino acids. J lost 12 bases, V lost 2 bases, and 7 bases had no gene match. The CDR3 region is CASSIRTSGSRGQFF. The CDR3 coding sequence is TGTGCCAGTAGTATAAGGACTAGCGGGAGCCGGGGGCAGTTCTTC. Drawing the rest from reference TRBV19 and TRBJ2-1, the complete variable domain is DGGITQSPKYLFRKEGQNVTLSCEQNLNHDAMYWYRQDPGQGLRLIYYSQIVNDFQKGDIAEGYSVSREKKESFPLTVTSAQKNPTAFYLCASSIRTSGSRGQFFGPGTRLTVL.

The V call is TRBV5-1, the J call TRBJ1-1; TRBD1 is a possible D gene (5 bases). In germline, CDR1 is SGHRS, CDR2 YFSETQ. The CDR3 is 14 amino acids. V was pared by 6 bases and J by 4 bases, with 16 bases between. CDR3 in DNA: TGCGCCAGCAACTGGCCAGGGTCGGGCACTGAAGCTTTCTTT. Its translation: CASNWPGSGTEAFF. The entire variable domain, with the rest obtained from reference TRBV5-1 and TRBJ1-1, is as follows: KAGVTQTPRYLIKTRGQQVTLSCSPISGHRSVSWYQQTPGQGLQFLFEYFSETQRNKGNFPGRFSGRQFSNSRSEMNVSTLELGDSALYLCASNWPGSGTEAFFGQGTRLTVV.

This clone was observed a single time. The chain employs TRBV30 and TRBJ1-3; the D gene is possibly TRBD1 (5 bases). The CDR3 sequence is 13 residues long. Looked up from germline, CDR1 is GTSNPN and CDR2 is SVGIG (reference sequence). Trimming removed 1 base at V and 10 bases at J, with 14 bases between. DNA of the CDR3: TGTGCCTGGAGTGATGTGAGTTCAGGGACCATATATTTT. Protein product: CAWSDVSSGTIYF.

The gene calls are TRBV5-1 and TRBJ2-5, with a tentative D call TRBD2 (6 bases). Germline V gene sequence: CDR1 SGHRS, CDR2 YFSETQ. The CDR3 length is 18 residues. Trimming left V 0 bases short and J 6 bases short, with 24 bases between. The CDR3 here is CASSLEGPGLPPSQTQYF. In DNA, the CDR3 is TGCGCCAGCAGCTTGGAGGGTCCGGGACTCCCTCCCTCGCAGACCCAGTACTTC.

The V gene is TRBV2, the J gene TRBJ2-6; possibly TRBD1 for D (6 bases). The germline V gene has CDR1 SNHLY and CDR2 FYNNEI. There are 15 residues in the CDR3. V lost 4 bases and J 3 bases, leaving 10 bases between the germline ends. The CDR3 nucleotides read TGTGCCAGCAGTGTGTGGGGGCATGGGGCCAACGTCCTGACTTTC. It yields the protein CASSVWGHGANVLTF.

V and J are TRBV19 and TRBJ1-2; D is undetermined. This CDR3 is built from 14 residues. Germline loops: CDR1 LNHDA, CDR2 SQIVND (reference sequence). Trimming removed 3 bases from V and 0 bases from J, with 8 bases in between. CDR3 amino acids: CASSIPGANYGYTF. CDR3 in DNA: TGTGCCAGTAGTATCCCTGGAGCTAACTATGGCTACACCTTC.

V and J are TRBV6-5 and TRBJ1-6, with 8 bases identical to TRBD1. Germline CDR1 reads MNHEY; CDR2 reads SVGAGI. The CDR3 covers 16 residues. Unmatched junction bases numbered 4, after V lost 2 bases and J lost 4 bases. CDR3 DNA sequence: TGTGCCAGCAGTTACAGGACAGGGCGATATAATTCACCCCTCCACTTT. This encodes CASSYRTGRYNSPLHF.

Notes on this clone: One end of the junction does not line up with germline, which may come from a read error. The chain couples TRBV6-6 to TRBJ1-5; 7 bases match TRBD1. Germline CDR1 reads MNHNY; CDR2 reads SVGAGI (reference sequence). The CDR3 has 11 amino acids. CDR3 protein: CASSRTGDRYF. The CDR3 region has the DNA TGTGCCAGCAGTAGGACAGGTGATCGTTATTTT.

This rearrangement joins TRBV19 to TRBJ1-1; possible D gene TRBD1, 5 bases. Germline CDR1 is LNHDA and CDR2 is SQIVND (reference sequence). The CDR3 runs 13 residues. V dropped 1 base and J dropped 3 bases, with 6 bases sitting between them. The CDR3 nucleotides are TGTGCCAGTAGTATAGGCAGGGACACTGAAGCTTTCTTT. Translation: CASSIGRDTEAFF.